Each of the 18 T cell receptor beta chains below was sequenced from the same sample in a study of blood T cell repertoires in COVID-19. Some clones are missing from TCRdb's copy, which holds only in-frame ones; the method was immunoSEQ multiplex PCR. The table includes 200,000 to 250,000 clones, less than 85% detected once. The sequencing input was peripheral blood. Every receptor here comes from a woman aged 80 or over with acute or convalescent COVID-19.

The chain has TRBV10-3 and TRBJ1-2, with 7 bases identical to TRBD1. Germline CDR1 is ENHRY and CDR2 is SYGVKD. The CDR3 covers 14 residues. The trim removed 6 bases at V and 8 bases at J, leaving 12 bases unmatched. The CDR3 DNA sequence: TGTGCCATCAGACCCTCGGACAGGTCTCGGGGCTACACCTTC. Its translation is CAIRPSDRSRGYTF.

This clone was seen just once. CDR3 protein: CSVLYSNTEAFF. In DNA form, the CDR3 reads TGCAGCGTTCTCTACAGTAACACTGAAGCTTTCTTT. The rearrangement joins TRBV29-1 to TRBJ1-1; unclear D gene. The CDR3 runs to 12 residues. Per germline, CDR1 SQVTM and CDR2 ANQGSEA. Trimming took 5 bases from V and 2 from J, leaving 9 bases between them.

The chain links TRBV27 to TRBJ1-6, with D perhaps TRBD1 (5 bases). V was pared by 4 bases and J by 9 bases, with 10 bases between. The CDR3 is 13 amino acids. Germline CDR1 is MNHEY and CDR2 is SMNVEV (reference sequence). The chain's CDR3 is CASSSTGFSPLHF. The CDR3, as DNA: TGTGCCAGCAGTTCCACAGGTTTTTCACCCCTCCACTTT.

This chain uses TRBV5-1 with TRBJ2-3; D is ambiguous. V was pared by 2 bases and J by 2 bases, with 15 bases between. In germline, CDR1 is SGHRS, CDR2 YFSETQ. The CDR3 runs to 16 residues. For the CDR3, the DNA is TGCGCCAGCAGCTTTGGGTCCAGGCCTAACACAGATACGCAGTATTTT. It encodes CASSFGSRPNTDTQYF.

J is TRBJ2-7 and V is TRBV5-4; 12 bases agree with TRBD1. Germline assignment: CDR1 SGHNT and CDR2 YYREEE (reference sequence). The CDR3 consists of 15 residues. Losses at the gene ends were 0 bases for V and 6 bases for J; bases not matched to a gene: 4. The CDR3 sequence is CASSLAGTGGSEQYF. CDR3 nucleotide sequence: TGTGCCAGCAGCTTGGCCGGGACAGGGGGCTCCGAGCAGTACTTC.

V usage is TRBV18 and J usage is TRBJ1-4; D possibly corresponds to TRBD1 (5 bases). In germline, CDR1 is KGHSH, CDR2 LQKENI. This CDR3 region has 15 residues. Trimming shortened V by 3 bases and J by 7 bases, and 15 bases separated the two germline ends. CDR3 DNA sequence: TGTGCCAGCTCACCGGCCGGGTCTAGGGGTGAAAAACTGTTTTTT. Its translation is CASSPAGSRGEKLFF. Full variable domain (remainder filled in from reference TRBV18 and TRBJ1-4): NAGVMQNPRHLVRRRGQEARLRCSPMKGHSHVYWYRQLPEEGLKFMVYLQKENIIDESGMPKERFSAEFPKEGPSILRIQQVVRGDSAAYFCASSPAGSRGEKLFFGSGTQLSVL.

The chain uses TRBV6-5 and TRBJ2-2; 7 bases line up with TRBD2. This CDR3 comprises 14 residues. Trimming took 9 bases from V and 1 from J; bases not matched to a gene: 5. Germline lookup yields CDR1 MNHEY and CDR2 SVGAGI. The CDR3 region is CASGPGGNTGELFF. CDR3 nucleotides: TGTGCCAGTGGACCGGGGGGGAACACCGGGGAGCTGTTTTTT.

The chain is built from TRBV6-6 and TRBJ1-1; a possible D gene is TRBD1 (6 bases). V was trimmed by 2 bases and J by 1 base, leaving 8 bases between them. Germline values: CDR1 MNHNY, CDR2 SVGAGI (reference sequence). This CDR3 is 14 amino acids long. CDR3 amino acids: CASSYATGNTEAFF. In DNA form, the CDR3 reads TGTGCCAGCAGTTACGCGACAGGGAACACTGAAGCTTTCTTT.

The chain employs TRBV10-3 and TRBJ2-2; 7 bases are shared with TRBD1. V lost 10 bases, J lost 3 bases, and 8 bases stayed unmatched. CDR1 and CDR2 from the germline V gene are ENHRY and SYGVKD. This CDR3 comprises 14 residues. CDR3 residues: CASTAGTDTGELFF. As DNA, the CDR3 is TGTGCCAGTACTGCCGGGACAGACACCGGGGAGCTGTTTTTT.

The CDR3 nucleotides read TGTGCCAGCAGCTTGGCACGGGGTGGAAACACCATATATTTT. Amino acids: CASSLARGGNTIYF. The chain is built from TRBV7-8 and TRBJ1-3; D gene unclear. Germline V gives CDR1 SGHVS, CDR2 FQNEAQ. The V end was cut by 3 bases, the J end by 3 bases, with 9 bases between. CDR3 size: 14 residues.

The rearrangement links TRBV9 to TRBJ1-1; no clear D gene. CDR1 is SGDLS, CDR2 YYNGEE, per germline. Trimming took off 5 bases at V and 0 bases at J, with 11 bases between the two ends. The CDR3 runs 14 residues. CDR3 loop: CASSDGGLNTEAFF. The CDR3 DNA sequence: TGTGCCAGCAGTGATGGAGGTTTGAACACTGAAGCTTTCTTT.

This clone was counted only a few times. The CDR3, as DNA: TGTGCCAGCGCCGGGACAGGGAAAGAGACCCAGTACTTC. Residues: CASAGTGKETQYF. The V call is TRBV9, the J call TRBJ2-5; TRBD1 aligns across 9 bases. V dropped 7 bases and J dropped 3; count of bases not matched to a gene: 4. CDR1 is SGDLS and CDR2 is YYNGEE in the germline V gene. This CDR3 is built from 13 residues.

This rearrangement joins TRBV28 to TRBJ1-5, with D tentatively TRBD1 (6 bases). CDR1 MDHEN and CDR2 SYDVKM come from the germline V gene. V was pared by 5 bases and J by 5 bases, with 19 bases between. CDR3 length: 16 amino acids. CDR3 sequence (DNA): TGTGCCAGCAGTACACAGGGCTTTGGGATTCATCAGCCCCAGCATTTT. Protein: CASSTQGFGIHQPQHF.

The genes are TRBV18 and TRBJ2-2; 10 positions match TRBD1. V shed 6 bases, J shed 2 bases, and the junction held 6 bases outside the gene matches. This CDR3 comprises 16 residues. CDR1 is KGHSH and CDR2 is LQKENI in the germline V gene. The CDR3 DNA follows: TGTGCCAGCTCGGAACGACAGGGGGCAAACACCGGGGAGCTGTTTTTT. It codes for CASSERQGANTGELFF.

The genes are TRBV7-2 and TRBJ1-1, with TRBD1 identical over 8 bases. In germline, CDR1 is SGHTA, CDR2 FQGNSA. V shed 5 bases, J shed 1 base, and the junction held 6 bases outside the gene matches. This CDR3 spans 15 amino acids. CDR3 sequence reads: CASSLTGGKNTEAFF. In DNA form, the CDR3 reads TGTGCCAGCAGCCTTACAGGGGGAAAGAACACTGAAGCTTTCTTT. The entire variable domain, with the rest obtained from reference TRBV7-2 and TRBJ1-1, is as follows: GAGVSQSPSNKVTEKGKDVELRCDPISGHTALYWYRQSLGQGLEFLIYFQGNSAPDKSGLPSDRFSAERTGGSVSTLTIQRTQQEDSAVYLCASSLTGGKNTEAFFGQGTRLTVV.

The rearrangement uses TRBV4-1 and TRBJ1-1; D not resolved. With 2 bases removed from V and 5 bases from J, the gap between germline ends came to 9 bases. Per the germline V gene, CDR1 is MGHRA and CDR2 is YSYEKL. The CDR3 has 13 amino acids. The CDR3 bases are TGCGCCAGCAGCCAAAGGGAGGAGACTGAAGCTTTCTTT. Its translation is CASSQREETEAFF.

CDR3 bases: TGTGCCATCCAGGGACAGGGGAACACCGGGGAGCTGTTTTTT. Translating gives CAIQGQGNTGELFF. The J gene is TRBJ2-2, the V gene TRBV10-3, with TRBD1 identical over 9 bases. V shed 8 bases, J shed 1 base, and the junction held 2 bases outside the gene matches. Germline CDR1 reads ENHRY; CDR2 reads SYGVKD. This CDR3 region has 14 residues.

The rearrangement links TRBV5-1 to TRBJ2-5; TRBD2 matches at 7 bases. From germline, CDR1 is SGHRS and CDR2 YFSETQ. The CDR3 extends over 14 amino acids. Unmatched junction bases numbered 4, after V lost 4 bases and J lost 1 base. The CDR3 DNA reads as TGCGCCAGCAGCCGTGGGACTATCCAAGAGACCCAGTACTTC. Its protein is CASSRGTIQETQYF. The full variable domain, its missing parts supplied by reference TRBV5-1 and TRBJ2-5, is KAGVTQTPRYLIKTRGQQVTLSCSPISGHRSVSWYQQTPGQGLQFLFEYFSETQRNKGNFPGRFSGRQFSNSRSEMNVSTLELGDSALYLCASSRGTIQETQYFGPGTRLLVL.